The rows below give T cell receptor beta chains drawn from one sample of a study of T cell changes during pregnancy in multiple sclerosis. The data were produced by immunoSEQ multiplex PCR, yet TCRdb's version contains in-frame clones alone and is incomplete. The table lists around 100,000 clones, about 90% of them singletons. The sample in question was peripheral blood, obtained after pregnancy. Source of these receptors: a female donor with multiple sclerosis, enrolled in a pregnancy study. Both conserved end residues are part of each CDR3. The order of the fields is D gene, J gene, V gene, CDR3 protein, CDR3 DNA. A D gene is named only where the DNA matches it firmly.

. | TRBJ2-7 | TRBV28 | CASKQGREQYF | TGTGCCAGCAAACAAGGGAGAGAGCAGTACTTC
. | TRBJ1-1 | TRBV6-1 | CASSAGWSTEAFF | TGTGCCAGCAGTGCGGGGTGGAGCACTGAAGCTTTCTTT
. | TRBJ1-1 | TRBV5-1 | CASNPGLNTEAFF | TGCGCCAGCAACCCAGGGCTGAACACTGAAGCTTTCTTT
TRBD1 | TRBJ2-3 | TRBV30 | CAWSPGQGSTDTQYF | TGTGCCTGGAGTCCGGGACAGGGCAGCACAGATACGCAGTATTTT
TRBD2 | TRBJ2-3 | TRBV5-8 | CASSRRTSGRAMDTQYF | TGTGCCAGCAGCCGCCGGACTAGCGGGAGGGCTATGGATACGCAGTATTTT
. | TRBJ2-7 | TRBV18 | CASSPGANYEQYF | TGTGCCAGCTCACCAGGGGCCAACTACGAGCAGTACTTC
TRBD2 | TRBJ2-5 | TRBV30 | CAWSSSGYQETQYF | TGTGCCTGGAGCTCTAGCGGGTACCAAGAGACCCAGTACTTC
. | TRBJ1-4 | TRBV9 | CASSPEGPSERLFF | TGTGCCAGCAGCCCGGAGGGACCATCCGAGAGACTGTTTTTT
TRBD1 | TRBJ1-5 | TRBV19 | CASRKTGGRRDQPQHF | TGTGCCAGTAGGAAGACAGGGGGACGTAGAGATCAGCCCCAGCATTTT
. | TRBJ1-1 | TRBV30 | CAWSVRFRGEKTEAFF | TGTGCCTGGAGTGTACGGTTCAGGGGTGAAAAAACTGAAGCTTTCTTT
TRBD1 | TRBJ1-1 | TRBV23-1 | CARGTGEDTEAFF | TGCGCCAGGGGGACAGGGGAGGACACTGAAGCTTTCTTT
. | TRBJ1-2 | TRBV12-5 | CASGLDSHNYGYTF | TGTGCTAGTGGTCTGGACAGCCATAACTATGGCTACACCTTC
TRBD1 | TRBJ1-2 | TRBV5-5 | CASSLEDRDNYGYTF | TGTGCCAGCAGCTTGGAAGACAGGGACAACTATGGCTACACCTTC
TRBD2 | TRBJ2-7 | TRBV7-2 | CASSPRGSSGRAAEQYF | TGTGCCAGCAGCCCCCGGGGGAGTAGCGGGAGGGCCGCGGAGCAGTACTTC
. | TRBJ1-3 | TRBV25-1 | CASSVPHQISGNTIYF | TGTGCCAGCAGTGTCCCCCACCAGATCTCTGGAAACACCATATATTTT